The sequence of this TCR beta chain was determined in a study of T cells in localized non-small cell lung cancer. Trimming at V came to 5 bases and at J to 6 bases, leaving 15 bases not matched to a gene. Germline loops: CDR1 SEHNR, CDR2 FQNEAQ (reference sequence). The CDR3 is 16 amino acids. Whole-study findings and limits: Density of T cells in blood, when higher, went with longer overall survival.

Of note for this clone: Its antigen is undetermined.

Sequencing used immunoSEQ multiplex PCR; TCRdb keeps in-frame clones, though not all of them. The sample shows about 13,000 clones, roughly 84% of them seen only once. Sequencing was performed on peripheral blood, taken before any cancer treatment. The TCR sequence derives from a male donor aged 60 or over with stage III lung adenocarcinoma. The chain joins TRBV7-9 to TRBJ2-7, with 8 bases matching TRBD1. CDR3 nucleotides: TGTGCCAGCAGCGCGACAGGGGAGGATGTACTTGCCGAGCAGTACTTC. Translating it yields CASSATGEDVLAEQYF.